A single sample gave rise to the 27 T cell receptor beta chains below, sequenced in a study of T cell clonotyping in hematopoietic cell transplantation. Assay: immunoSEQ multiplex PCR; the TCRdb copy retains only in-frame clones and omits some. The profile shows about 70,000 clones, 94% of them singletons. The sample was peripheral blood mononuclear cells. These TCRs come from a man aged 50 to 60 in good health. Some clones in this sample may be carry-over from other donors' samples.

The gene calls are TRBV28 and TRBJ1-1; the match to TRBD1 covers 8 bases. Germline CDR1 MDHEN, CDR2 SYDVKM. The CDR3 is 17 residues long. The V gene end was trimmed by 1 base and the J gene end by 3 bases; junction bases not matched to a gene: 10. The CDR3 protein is CASSLSPETGGDTEAFF. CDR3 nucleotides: TGTGCCAGCAGTTTATCTCCCGAAACAGGGGGGGACACTGAAGCTTTCTTT.

The CDR3 nucleotides read TGTGCCAGCAGTGATGTTAGCGGGAGATTCTCCTACGAGCAGTACTTC. Translating gives CASSDVSGRFSYEQYF. This rearrangement joins TRBV2 to TRBJ2-7, with TRBD2 matching over 9 bases. CDR3 length equals 16 residues. Germline CDR1 and CDR2: SNHLY and FYNNEI. The J segment lost 0 bases and the V segment lost 3 bases, leaving 6 bases of the junction unmatched.

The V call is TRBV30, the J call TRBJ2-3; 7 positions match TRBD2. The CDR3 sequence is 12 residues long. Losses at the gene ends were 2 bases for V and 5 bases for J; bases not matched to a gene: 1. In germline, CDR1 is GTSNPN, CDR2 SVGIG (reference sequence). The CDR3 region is CAWSPGGDTQYF. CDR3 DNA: TGTGCCTGGAGTCCGGGGGGAGATACGCAGTATTTT.

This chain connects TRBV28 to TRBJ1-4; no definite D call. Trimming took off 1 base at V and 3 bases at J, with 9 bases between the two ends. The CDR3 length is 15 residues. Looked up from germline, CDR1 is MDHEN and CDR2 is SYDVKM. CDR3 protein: CASSLFFQPNEKLFF. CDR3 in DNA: TGTGCCAGCAGTTTATTTTTTCAGCCTAATGAAAAACTGTTTTTT.

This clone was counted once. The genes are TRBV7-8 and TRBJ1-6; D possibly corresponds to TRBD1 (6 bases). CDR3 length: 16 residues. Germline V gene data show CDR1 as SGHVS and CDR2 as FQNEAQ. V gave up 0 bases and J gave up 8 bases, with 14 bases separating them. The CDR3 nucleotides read TGTGCCAGCAGCTTAGCCCCACAGGGTCTCGATTCACCCCTCCACTTT. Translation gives CASSLAPQGLDSPLHF. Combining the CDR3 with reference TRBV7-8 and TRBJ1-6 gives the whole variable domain GAGVSQSPRYKVAKRGQDVALRCDPISGHVSLFWYQQALGQGPEFLTYFQNEAQLDKSGLPSDRFFAERPEGSVSTLKIQRTQQEDSAVYLCASSLAPQGLDSPLHFGNGTRLTVT.

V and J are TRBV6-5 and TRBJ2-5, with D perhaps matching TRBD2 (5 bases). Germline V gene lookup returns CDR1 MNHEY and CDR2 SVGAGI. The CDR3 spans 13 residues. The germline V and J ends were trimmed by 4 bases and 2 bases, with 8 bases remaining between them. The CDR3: CASSWTPQETQYF. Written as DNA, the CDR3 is TGTGCCAGCAGTTGGACTCCTCAAGAGACCCAGTACTTC.

The CDR3 loop is CASFENTGELFF. CDR3 sequence (DNA): TGTGCCAGCTTCGAGAACACCGGGGAGCTGTTTTTT. The chain carries TRBV28 and TRBJ2-2; D remains ambiguous. The CDR3 has 12 residues. V gave up 8 bases and J gave up 1 base, with 5 bases separating them. In germline, CDR1 is MDHEN, CDR2 SYDVKM.

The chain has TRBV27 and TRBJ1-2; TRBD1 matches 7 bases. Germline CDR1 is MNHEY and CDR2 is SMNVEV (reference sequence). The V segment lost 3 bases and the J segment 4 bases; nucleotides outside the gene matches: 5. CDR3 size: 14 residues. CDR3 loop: CASSFSGGGYGYTF. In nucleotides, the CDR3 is TGTGCCAGCAGTTTTTCAGGGGGAGGCTATGGCTACACCTTC.

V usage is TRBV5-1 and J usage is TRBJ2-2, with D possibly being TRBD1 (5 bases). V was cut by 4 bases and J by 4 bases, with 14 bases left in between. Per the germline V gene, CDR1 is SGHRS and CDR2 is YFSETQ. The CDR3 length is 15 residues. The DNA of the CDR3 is TGCGCCAGCAGCATACCAACAGGTAGCACCGGGGAGCTGTTTTTT. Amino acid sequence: CASSIPTGSTGELFF. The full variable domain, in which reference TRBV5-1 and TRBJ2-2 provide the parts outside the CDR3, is KAGVTQTPRYLIKTRGQQVTLSCSPISGHRSVSWYQQTPGQGLQFLFEYFSETQRNKGNFPGRFSGRQFSNSRSEMNVSTLELGDSALYLCASSIPTGSTGELFFGEGSRLTVL.

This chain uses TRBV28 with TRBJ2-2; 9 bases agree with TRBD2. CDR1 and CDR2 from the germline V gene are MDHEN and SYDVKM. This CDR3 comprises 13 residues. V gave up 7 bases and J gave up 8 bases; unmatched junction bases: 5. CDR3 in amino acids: CASTSGVAGELFF. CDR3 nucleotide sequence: TGTGCCAGCACTAGCGGGGTTGCAGGGGAGCTGTTTTTT.

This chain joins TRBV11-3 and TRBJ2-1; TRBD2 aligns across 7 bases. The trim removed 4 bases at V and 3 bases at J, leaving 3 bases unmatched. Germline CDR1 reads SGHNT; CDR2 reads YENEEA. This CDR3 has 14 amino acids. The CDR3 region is CASSSGGIYNEQFF. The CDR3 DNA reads TGTGCCAGCAGCTCGGGGGGAATCTACAATGAGCAGTTCTTC.

The CDR3 loop is CASTPLGGAAPNYGYTF. CDR3 DNA sequence: TGTGCCAGTACCCCCCTGGGAGGAGCAGCTCCTAACTATGGCTACACCTTC. V and J are TRBV19 and TRBJ1-2; D ambiguous. CDR3 length equals 17 residues. Trimming pared 7 bases from V and 0 bases from J, leaving 21 bases between. CDR1 is LNHDA and CDR2 is SQIVND in the germline V gene (reference sequence).

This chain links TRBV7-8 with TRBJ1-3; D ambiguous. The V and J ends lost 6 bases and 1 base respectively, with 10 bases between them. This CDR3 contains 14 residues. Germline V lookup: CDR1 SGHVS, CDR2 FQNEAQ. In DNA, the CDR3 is TGTGCCAGCAGGGCTGACGGATCTGGAAACACCATATATTTT. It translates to CASRADGSGNTIYF. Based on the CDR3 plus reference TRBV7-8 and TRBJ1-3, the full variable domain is GAGVSQSPRYKVAKRGQDVALRCDPISGHVSLFWYQQALGQGPEFLTYFQNEAQLDKSGLPSDRFFAERPEGSVSTLKIQRTQQEDSAVYLCASRADGSGNTIYFGEGSWLTVV.

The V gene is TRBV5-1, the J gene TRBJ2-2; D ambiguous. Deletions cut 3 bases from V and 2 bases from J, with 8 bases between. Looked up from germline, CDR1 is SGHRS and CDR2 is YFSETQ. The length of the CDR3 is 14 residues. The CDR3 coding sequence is TGCGCCAGCAGCTACGACGGAAACACCGGGGAGCTGTTTTTT. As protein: CASSYDGNTGELFF.

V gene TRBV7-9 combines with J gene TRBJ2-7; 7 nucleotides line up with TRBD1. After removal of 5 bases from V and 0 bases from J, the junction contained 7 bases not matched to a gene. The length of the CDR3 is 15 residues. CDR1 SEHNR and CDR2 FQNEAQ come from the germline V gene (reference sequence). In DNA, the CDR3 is TGTGCCAGCAGCCCAACCGGGGACAGCTCCTACGAGCAGTACTTC. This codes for CASSPTGDSSYEQYF.

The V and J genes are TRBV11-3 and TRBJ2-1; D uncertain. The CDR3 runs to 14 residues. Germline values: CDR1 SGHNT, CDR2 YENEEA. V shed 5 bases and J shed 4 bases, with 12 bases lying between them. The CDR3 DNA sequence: TGTGCCAGCAGCCCCCCCAGGCTTTACAATGAGCAGTTCTTC. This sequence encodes CASSPPRLYNEQFF.

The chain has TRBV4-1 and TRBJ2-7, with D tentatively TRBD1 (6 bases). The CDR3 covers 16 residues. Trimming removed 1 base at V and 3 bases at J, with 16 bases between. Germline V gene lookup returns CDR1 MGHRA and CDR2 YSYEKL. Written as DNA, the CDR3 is TGCGCCAGCAGCCAAGTATACAGGGTTGGCGTCTACGAGCAGTACTTC. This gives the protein CASSQVYRVGVYEQYF.

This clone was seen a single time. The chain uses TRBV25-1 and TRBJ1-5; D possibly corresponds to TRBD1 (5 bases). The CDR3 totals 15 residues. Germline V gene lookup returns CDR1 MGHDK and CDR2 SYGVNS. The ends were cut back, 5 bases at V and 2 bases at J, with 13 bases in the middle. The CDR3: CASSPGGTGNQPQHF. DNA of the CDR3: TGTGCCAGCAGTCCGGGGGGGACGGGCAATCAGCCCCAGCATTTT.

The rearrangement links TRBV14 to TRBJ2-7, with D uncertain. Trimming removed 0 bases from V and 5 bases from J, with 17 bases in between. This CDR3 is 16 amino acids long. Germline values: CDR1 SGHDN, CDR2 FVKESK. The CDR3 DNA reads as TGTGCCAGCAGCCAAGATGCGGTGGCCCCGATCAACGAGCAGTACTTC. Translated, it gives CASSQDAVAPINEQYF.

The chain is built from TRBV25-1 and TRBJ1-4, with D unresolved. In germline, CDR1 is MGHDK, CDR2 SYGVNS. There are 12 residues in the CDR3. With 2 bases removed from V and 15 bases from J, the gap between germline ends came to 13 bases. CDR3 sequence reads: CASSEIDSLLFF. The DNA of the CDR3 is TGTGCCAGCAGTGAAATCGATTCTTTGTTGTTTTTT.

DNA for the CDR3: TGTGCCAGTAGCTCCGGGGCGTGGCAGCCCCAGCATTTT. Residues: CASSSGAWQPQHF. The V and J genes are TRBV19 and TRBJ1-5; TRBD1 might be the D (5 bases). The CDR3 contains 13 residues. The V gene lost 6 bases and the J gene lost 7 bases, with 13 bases spanning the gap. CDR1 and CDR2 from the germline V gene are LNHDA and SQIVND (reference sequence).

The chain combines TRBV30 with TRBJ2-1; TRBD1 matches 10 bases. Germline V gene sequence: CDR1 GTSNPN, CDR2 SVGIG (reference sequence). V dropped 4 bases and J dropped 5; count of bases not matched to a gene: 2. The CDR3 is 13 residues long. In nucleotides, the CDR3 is TGTGCCTGGATCGGGACAGGGGACAATGAGCAGTTCTTC. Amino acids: CAWIGTGDNEQFF.

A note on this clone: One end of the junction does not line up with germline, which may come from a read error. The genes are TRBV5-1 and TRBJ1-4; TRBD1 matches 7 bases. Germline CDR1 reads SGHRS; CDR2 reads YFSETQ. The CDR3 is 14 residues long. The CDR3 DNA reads TGCGCCAGCAGCCCAGGACAGGTCTATGAAGAACTGTTTTTT. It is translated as CASSPGQVYEELFF. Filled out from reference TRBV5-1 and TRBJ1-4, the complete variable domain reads KAGVTQTPRYLIKTRGQQVTLSCSPISGHRSVSWYQQTPGQGLQFLFEYFSETQRNKGNFPGRFSGRQFSNSRSEMNVSTLELGDSALYLCASSPGQVYEELFFGSGTQLSVL.

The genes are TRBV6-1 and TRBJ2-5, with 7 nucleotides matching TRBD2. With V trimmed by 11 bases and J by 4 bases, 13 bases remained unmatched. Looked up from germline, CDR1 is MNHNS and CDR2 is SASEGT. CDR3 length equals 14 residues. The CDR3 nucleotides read TGTGCCGTCAACGGGGGAGGGGCCGGAGAGACCCAGTACTTC. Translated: CAVNGGGAGETQYF.

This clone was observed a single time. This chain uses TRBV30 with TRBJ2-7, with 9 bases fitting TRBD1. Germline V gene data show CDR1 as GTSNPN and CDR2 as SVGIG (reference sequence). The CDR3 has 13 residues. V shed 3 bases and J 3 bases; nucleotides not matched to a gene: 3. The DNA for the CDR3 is TGTGCCTGGAGCAGACAGGGGGGCTACGAGCAGTACTTC. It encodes CAWSRQGGYEQYF.

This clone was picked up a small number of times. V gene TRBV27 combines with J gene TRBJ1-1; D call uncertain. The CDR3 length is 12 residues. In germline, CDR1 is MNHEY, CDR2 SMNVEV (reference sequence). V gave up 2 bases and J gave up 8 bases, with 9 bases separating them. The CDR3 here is CASSLGGREAFF. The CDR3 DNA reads TGTGCCAGCAGTTTAGGCGGCAGGGAAGCTTTCTTT.

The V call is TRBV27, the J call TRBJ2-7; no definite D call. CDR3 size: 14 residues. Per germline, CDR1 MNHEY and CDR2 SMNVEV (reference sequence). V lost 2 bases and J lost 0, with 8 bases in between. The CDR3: CASSLRLSSYEQYF. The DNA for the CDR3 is TGTGCCAGCAGTTTACGCCTAAGCTCCTACGAGCAGTACTTC.